A selection of T cell receptor beta chains follows, all from one sample in a study of identical twins. TCRdb called the 5' RACE reads again in MiXCR, with one record for every CDR3 protein. The sample holds approximately 350,000 distinct CDR3 sequences; about 12% are singletons and the top ten take 7.2%. This same sample was also taken into another study, of yellow fever vaccine responses in identical twins.

Sample: CD8+ T cells sorted from blood. The receptors derive from a woman under 30 in good health. CDR3s include the opening cysteine and the closing phenylalanine or tryptophan. Fields, in order: J gene, clone size, V gene, D gene, CDR3 protein, CDR3 DNA. The D gene is left open where the match is weak. Rows give clone size only sometimes, using once, few, many, or a class for an expanded clone.

TRBJ2-1 few TRBV15 TRBD2 CATSSGGAYNEQFF TGTGCCACCAGCAGCGGGGGGGCTTACAATGAGCAGTTCTTC
TRBJ1-1 - TRBV4-1 TRBD1 CASSQPGQGATEAFF TGCGCCAGCAGCCAACCGGGACAGGGGGCCACTGAAGCTTTCTTT
TRBJ2-1 - TRBV6-1 - CASIPDGRGSNEQFF TGTGCCAGCATACCCGATGGCAGGGGTTCCAATGAGCAGTTCTTC
TRBJ2-7 - TRBV13 TRBD1 CASSFPGTGAYEQYF TGTGCCAGCAGCTTTCCCGGGACAGGGGCATACGAGCAGTACTTC
TRBJ1-5 many TRBV12-3/TRBV12-4 - CASSPSGSNQPQHF TGTGCCAGCAGCCCTAGTGGTAGCAATCAGCCCCAGCATTTT
TRBJ2-5 - TRBV28 TRBD1 CASNKPPGQEKETQYF TGTGCCAGCAACAAACCCCCAGGACAGGAGAAAGAGACCCAGTACTTC
TRBJ2-2 - TRBV5-6 - CASSLRVRPNTGELFF TGTGCCAGCAGCTTGAGGGTCAGACCGAACACCGGGGAGCTGTTTTTT
TRBJ2-1 many TRBV11-2 TRBD2 CASSLEAGTSGRDEQFF TGTGCCAGCAGCTTAGAGGCCGGGACTAGCGGGAGGGATGAGCAGTTCTTC
TRBJ2-2 many TRBV10-3 - CAILGAGQGNTGELFF TGTGCCATCTTGGGCGCGGGGCAGGGGAACACCGGGGAGCTGTTTTTT
TRBJ1-2 - TRBV27 - CASRAGNYGYTF TGTGCCAGCAGAGCAGGGAACTATGGCTACACCTTC
TRBJ2-1 many TRBV7-8 - CASSPGVGNNEQFF TGTGCCAGCAGCCCGGGGGTAGGGAATAATGAGCAGTTCTTC
TRBJ2-3 few TRBV7-3 TRBD2 CANSPGTISGRSTDTQYF TGTGCCAACAGCCCCGGGACAATCAGCGGGAGAAGCACAGATACGCAGTATTTT
TRBJ1-2 - TRBV7-8 - CASSSLARQPYSGTYGYTF TGTGCCAGCAGCTCATTAGCCAGACAGCCCTATTCGGGGACATATGGCTACACCTTC
TRBJ2-7 - TRBV6-2/TRBV6-3 - CASSPTAGHGEQYF TGTGCCAGCAGTCCTACCGCAGGCCACGGGGAGCAGTACTTC
TRBJ2-1 few TRBV3-1 TRBD1 CASRETWTGNGNEQFF TGTGCCAGCAGGGAAACCTGGACAGGGAACGGCAATGAGCAGTTCTTC
TRBJ1-2 - TRBV7-9 TRBD1 CASSIGAVTGYGYTF TGTGCCAGCAGCATAGGGGCGGTGACAGGGTACGGCTACACCTTC
TRBJ2-2 few TRBV27 - CASSLSLTAGELFF TGTGCCAGCAGTTTATCACTGACCGCCGGGGAGCTGTTTTTT
TRBJ2-1 - TRBV24-1 TRBD2 CATSGPTSGGANEQFF TGTGCCACCAGTGGTCCGACTAGCGGGGGGGCAAATGAGCAGTTCTTC
TRBJ1-2 few TRBV9 - CASSVGEAGTYGYTF TGTGCCAGCAGCGTAGGGGAAGCAGGAACTTATGGCTACACCTTC
TRBJ1-5 many TRBV4-2 - CASSLGGDRLYQPQHF TGTGCCAGCAGTCTAGGCGGGGATCGACTTTATCAGCCCCAGCATTTT
TRBJ2-7 few TRBV2 - CASYGQTYEQYF TGTGCCAGTTATGGACAGACCTACGAGCAGTACTTC
TRBJ2-1 - TRBV11-2 TRBD2 CASSVTSVGPYIVSYNEQFF TGTGCCAGCAGCGTAACTAGCGTCGGGCCGTATATCGTTTCCTACAATGAGCAGTTCTTC
TRBJ2-1 few TRBV7-9 TRBD1 CASSLSGQNEQFF TGTGCCAGCAGCTTATCGGGACAGAATGAGCAGTTCTTC
TRBJ2-3 - TRBV25-1 TRBD2 CASSRRGLDSDTQYF TGTGCCAGCAGTCGTCGGGGACTAGACTCAGATACGCAGTATTTT
TRBJ2-7 - TRBV4-2 - CASSPLLGKYEQYF TGTGCCAGCAGCCCGCTCCTGGGGAAATACGAGCAGTACTTC
TRBJ2-4 - TRBV28 TRBD1 CASSSIRDRVQIAKDIQYF TGTGCCAGCAGTTCCATCCGGGACAGGGTACAGATAGCCAAAGACATTCAGTACTTC
TRBJ2-5 - TRBV12-5 - CASGAASRRETQYF TGTGCTAGTGGAGCGGCTAGTCGGAGAGAGACCCAGTACTTC
TRBJ1-1 few TRBV2 - CASCDTGARTEAFF TGTGCCAGCTGTGATACGGGGGCTCGCACTGAAGCTTTCTTT
TRBJ2-1 few TRBV14 - CASSQEEGTEVSNEQFF TGTGCCAGCAGCCAAGAGGAGGGGACGGAGGTCAGCAATGAGCAGTTCTTC
TRBJ2-3 few TRBV2 TRBD1 CASTDGTGGYF TGTGCCAGCACGGACGGGACAGGAGGGTATTTT
TRBJ2-3 - TRBV9 TRBD2 CASSQSGVAGPDTQYF TGTGCCAGCAGCCAAAGTGGGGTAGCGGGGCCAGATACGCAGTATTTT
TRBJ1-2 - TRBV7-9 - CASSLGDPAIYGYTF TGTGCCAGCAGCTTAGGAGACCCTGCTATCTATGGCTACACCTTC
TRBJ2-7 many TRBV5-1 TRBD1 CASSLTGTGSSYEQYF TGCGCCAGCAGCCTTACCGGGACAGGGAGCTCCTACGAGCAGTACTTC
TRBJ2-5 - TRBV11-2 TRBD2 CASSLGLRERVQTQYF TGTGCCAGCAGCTTAGGCTTGCGGGAGAGGGTACAGACCCAGTACTTC
TRBJ2-7 many TRBV29-1 - CSVRTASYEQYF TGCAGCGTCAGGACAGCCTCCTACGAGCAGTACTTC
TRBJ2-7 - TRBV4-2 - CASSDGDYQAQYF TGTGCCAGCAGCGATGGGGATTACCAAGCCCAGTACTTC
TRBJ2-3 many TRBV6-1 TRBD2 CASTQHRTSDTDTQYF TGTGCCAGCACCCAACACCGGACTAGCGACACAGATACGCAGTATTTT
TRBJ2-1 few TRBV9 TRBD1 CASSVEGTGYTSSYNEQFF TGTGCCAGCAGCGTAGAAGGGACAGGGTATACGAGCTCCTACAATGAGCAGTTCTTC
TRBJ2-2 many TRBV27 - CASSPRLFTGELFF TGTGCCAGCAGTCCCCGACTATTTACCGGGGAGCTGTTTTTT
TRBJ1-2 - TRBV2 TRBD1 CASPRGQNYGYTF TGTGCCAGCCCAAGGGGGCAGAACTATGGCTACACCTTC
TRBJ1-3 few TRBV4-1 - CASSTQTADSGNTIYF TGCGCCAGCAGCACTCAAACGGCAGACTCTGGAAACACCATATATTTT